The source of this T cell receptor beta chain is a study of PD-1 blockade in classical Hodgkin lymphoma. The study's findings and limits: Compared with baseline, CD4+ but not CD8+ TCR diversity had risen significantly by C4D1. When set against healthy donors, newly diagnosed patients were reported to show lower baseline TCR diversity.

Time point meaning: cycle 4 day 1 (C4D1), after more than 5 weeks of nivolumab. Every patient experienced relapse after autologous stem cell transplantation, and brentuximab vedotin exposure varied. This CDR3 is 15 amino acids long. J lost 3 bases, V lost 3 bases, and 6 bases had no gene match. From germline, CDR1 is SNHLY and CDR2 FYNNEI. In regard to this clone: What it binds is unknown.

Clones were read by immunoSEQ multiplex PCR, and TCRdb kept only the in-frame ones, dropping some. This sample has some 9,700 clones, with roughly 85% found just once. The sequence came from a human donor with classical Hodgkin lymphoma. This material consisted of peripheral blood mononuclear cells (PBMCs), taken before the fourth cycle of nivolumab. The rearrangement links TRBV2 to TRBJ2-3; 7 bases agree with TRBD1. Here the CDR3 reads CASSDGTVLTDTQYF. CDR3 DNA sequence: TGTGCCAGCAGTGATGGGACAGTTCTTACAGATACGCAGTATTTT.